Listed below are T cell receptor beta chains from one sample, sequenced in a study of blood T cell repertoires in COVID-19. Repertoires were generated with immunoSEQ multiplex PCR, while TCRdb's copy carries only in-frame clones and drops some. The table includes about 200,000 clones, around 86% detected once. The sequenced sample was PBMCs or T cells enriched from blood (not recorded which). These receptor sequences come from a man aged 35-49 years with acute COVID-19. Both conserved end residues are part of each CDR3. D genes are given only for firm matches. Clone size is not always given. Where it is, it says once, few, many or a class for expanded clones.

V	size	D	J	CDR3	DNA
TRBV28	-	TRBD1	TRBJ1-2	CASSPGGLGGYTF	TGTGCCAGCAGTCCAGGGGGCTTGGGAGGCTACACCTTC
TRBV29-1	-	-	TRBJ2-7	CSVARPSGFAYEQYF	TGCAGCGTTGCCCGCCCCTCGGGGTTCGCCTACGAGCAGTACTTC
TRBV2	-	-	TRBJ2-1	CASSDRKTYNEQFF	TGTGCCAGCAGTGACAGGAAAACCTACAATGAGCAGTTCTTC
TRBV4-1	-	-	TRBJ1-5	CASSQRVIALGLNQPQHF	TGCGCCAGCAGCCAGCGGGTTATAGCGTTGGGCCTAAATCAGCCCCAGCATTTT
TRBV6-2/TRBV6-3	-	-	TRBJ1-1	CASTPRQGMVNTEAFF	TGTGCCAGCACCCCGAGGCAGGGGATGGTGAACACTGAAGCTTTCTTT
TRBV27	-	-	TRBJ1-1	CATRRNSGNTEAFF	TGTGCCACCCGGAGAAATTCGGGTAACACTGAAGCTTTCTTT
TRBV30	-	-	TRBJ1-4	CAWSPGTWAEKLFF	TGTGCCTGGAGTCCCGGGACATGGGCCGAAAAACTGTTTTTT
TRBV9	once	TRBD2	TRBJ2-2	CASSVETGGPTGELFF	TGTGCCAGCAGCGTCGAAACGGGAGGTCCCACCGGGGAGCTGTTTTTT
TRBV27	-	-	TRBJ1-1	CASSFSGAGVTEAFF	TGTGCCAGCAGTTTCTCTGGGGCTGGAGTCACTGAAGCTTTCTTT
TRBV3-1/TRBV3-2	few	TRBD1	TRBJ1-6	CASSQDLIVMQGGSPLHF	TGTGCCAGCAGCCAAGATCTTATTGTTATGCAGGGGGGTTCACCCCTCCACTTT
TRBV19	-	TRBD1	TRBJ1-5	CASSIPTGEWQPQHF	TGTGCCAGTAGTATCCCGACAGGGGAGTGGCAGCCCCAGCATTTT
TRBV30	-	-	TRBJ1-2	CAWNPRTVSDGYTF	TGTGCCTGGAACCCCCGGACAGTTTCTGATGGCTACACCTTC
TRBV5-6	-	-	TRBJ2-5	CASSLSSAPWTQYF	TGTGCCAGCAGCTTATCTAGCGCGCCGTGGACCCAGTACTTC
TRBV5-4	-	TRBD1	TRBJ2-4	CASGGQGAGNIQYF	TGTGCCAGCGGGGGACAGGGGGCGGGAAACATTCAGTACTTC
TRBV28	-	-	TRBJ2-5	CASRAKRYQETQYF	TGTGCCAGCAGGGCTAAGAGGTACCAAGAGACCCAGTACTTC
TRBV9	few	TRBD2	TRBJ2-1	CASSSRLASYNEQFF	TGTGCCAGCAGCTCCCGACTAGCATCCTACAATGAGCAGTTCTTC
TRBV4-1	once	-	TRBJ2-3	CASSQNLAGGTDTQYF	TGCGCCAGCAGCCAAAATCTAGCAGGGGGCACAGATACGCAGTATTTT
TRBV7-2	-	TRBD2	TRBJ2-3	CASSLGLLAGGFTDTQYF	TGTGCCAGCAGCTTAGGGTTGTTGGCGGGAGGTTTCACAGATACGCAGTATTTT
TRBV3-1/TRBV3-2	-	TRBD2	TRBJ2-1	CASSQDRRPSGSNEQFF	TGTGCCAGCAGCCAAGACCGAAGGCCTAGCGGGAGCAATGAGCAGTTCTTC
TRBV25-1	-	-	TRBJ1-5	CATQASNQPQHF	TGTGCCACCCAGGCGAGCAATCAGCCCCAGCATTTT
TRBV25-1	-	TRBD1	TRBJ2-2	CASSADREGNTGELFF	TGTGCCAGCAGCGCCGACAGGGAAGGTAACACCGGGGAGCTGTTTTTT
TRBV18	-	TRBD2	TRBJ2-3	CASSPTPSGSWTDTQYF	TGTGCCAGCTCACCAACTCCTAGCGGGAGTTGGACAGATACGCAGTATTTT
TRBV9	-	TRBD2	TRBJ2-7	CASSVGGSGSSYEQYF	TGTGCCAGCAGCGTAGGGGGTAGCGGGAGCTCCTACGAGCAGTACTTC
TRBV2	few	TRBD1	TRBJ2-7	CAMGQSYEQYF	TGTGCCATGGGACAGAGCTACGAGCAGTACTTC
TRBV4-2	-	-	TRBJ1-4	CASSQFFPRVEKLFF	TGTGCCAGCAGCCAATTCTTCCCCAGGGTAGAAAAACTGTTTTTT
TRBV7-8	few	-	TRBJ2-7	CASSLTRWAGEQYF	TGTGCCAGCAGCTTAACCCGTTGGGCGGGCGAGCAGTACTTC
TRBV6-1	-	TRBD2	TRBJ2-7	CASSDGSGRAGYEQYF	TGTGCCAGCAGTGACGGTAGCGGGAGGGCCGGTTACGAGCAGTACTTC
TRBV19	-	-	TRBJ1-5	CASSILGVQPQHF	TGTGCCAGTAGTATTTTAGGGGTTCAGCCCCAGCATTTT
TRBV2	-	-	TRBJ2-1	CASSEALRVWTVRVWGDEQFF	TGTGCCAGCAGTGAAGCGCTTCGGGTTTGGACGGTCCGGGTCTGGGGAGATGAGCAGTTCTTC
TRBV6-1	-	-	TRBJ1-5	CASSDSPQHQYSNQPQHF	TGTGCCAGCAGTGATTCACCCCAACACCAATATAGCAATCAGCCCCAGCATTTT
TRBV27	-	-	TRBJ2-7	CASSSTAREQYF	TGTGCCAGCAGTTCGACAGCGCGCGAGCAGTACTTC
TRBV5-8	-	-	TRBJ2-7	CASSPRRAPHEQYF	TGTGCCAGCAGCCCCAGGAGGGCCCCCCACGAGCAGTACTTC
TRBV24-1	-	-	TRBJ1-4	CATRAGLNEKLFF	TGTGCCACCAGAGCGGGGCTTAATGAAAAACTGTTTTTT
TRBV19	-	-	TRBJ1-1	CASSIDHRGRTEAFF	TGTGCCAGTAGTATAGATCATAGGGGGAGAACTGAAGCTTTCTTT
TRBV18	-	TRBD1	TRBJ1-5	CASSPDRGGNQPQHF	TGTGCCAGCTCCCCGGACAGGGGAGGTAATCAGCCCCAGCATTTT
TRBV19	-	-	TRBJ1-2	CASRRLHRETNYGYTF	TGTGCCAGTAGGCGGCTACACAGGGAAACCAACTATGGCTACACCTTC
TRBV7-8	-	-	TRBJ2-2	CASSFSVGELFF	TGTGCCAGCAGCTTTTCGGTCGGGGAGCTGTTTTTT
TRBV5-1	-	-	TRBJ2-7	CASSSLQGPHEQYF	TGCGCCAGCAGCTCCCTCCAGGGGCCGCACGAGCAGTACTTC
TRBV11-2	many	-	TRBJ2-2	CASSLRPTGPLTNTGELFF	TGTGCCAGCAGCTTAAGGCCCACTGGGCCCCTCACTAACACCGGGGAGCTGTTTTTT
TRBV25-1	-	TRBD1	TRBJ1-2	CASSEFGFRQGNYGYTF	TGTGCCAGCAGTGAATTTGGTTTCCGACAGGGAAACTATGGCTACACCTTC
TRBV24-1	-	-	TRBJ2-3	CATSDDREVTDTQYF	TGTGCCACCAGTGATGACAGGGAGGTTACAGATACGCAGTATTTT
TRBV7-2	-	TRBD1	TRBJ1-4	CASSSLGQTNEKLFF	TGTGCCAGCAGCTCCCTGGGACAGACTAATGAAAAACTGTTTTTT
TRBV30	-	TRBD1	TRBJ2-1	CAWSAGQGGNEQFF	TGTGCCTGGAGTGCTGGACAGGGAGGCAATGAGCAGTTCTTC
TRBV11-2	few	-	TRBJ1-3	CASSLRTQSSGNTIYF	TGTGCCAGCAGCTTAAGGACACAAAGCTCTGGAAACACCATATATTTT
TRBV18	-	TRBD2	TRBJ2-7	CASSAKREATYEQYF	TGTGCCAGCTCAGCAAAGCGGGAGGCTACCTACGAGCAGTACTTC
TRBV25-1	-	-	TRBJ2-2	CASSGQGHGELFF	TGTGCCAGCAGTGGGCAGGGTCACGGGGAGCTGTTTTTT
TRBV7-2	few	-	TRBJ2-7	CASSLVGGGPSYEQYF	TGTGCCAGCAGCTTAGTAGGCGGGGGCCCCAGCTACGAGCAGTACTTC
TRBV28	-	TRBD1	TRBJ1-6	CASSLGAGGIGNSPLHF	TGTGCCAGCAGTTTGGGGGCAGGGGGCATTGGGAATTCACCCCTCCACTTT
TRBV19	-	-	TRBJ1-4	CASSSVRGSTNEKLFF	TGTGCCAGTAGTAGCGTCAGGGGTTCAACTAATGAAAAACTGTTTTTT
TRBV10-3	-	-	TRBJ1-1	CAIRQETEAFF	TGTGCCATCAGACAGGAGACTGAAGCTTTCTTT